Listed here are 25 T cell receptor beta chains from one sample, sequenced in a study of CD8 T cells in ankylosing spondylitis (TCRdb year 2017). Library preparation was by 5' RACE. The sequencer was an Illumina HiSeq 2500. TCRdb took the public reads, trimmed them with fastp at Q25, ran MiXCR for clone calling and kept in-frame beta chains. CDR3 protein duplicates are merged, each entry listing the most common genes and DNA. The sample table contains 250,000 to 300,000 distinct CDR3 sequences; only one count was recorded for about 20% of them. Roughly 8% of the sample belongs to the ten largest clones. The specimen was blood, either unsorted or a sorted T cell fraction (not recorded which). These receptors were taken from a male donor with ankylosing spondylitis or in good health (not recorded which).

This clonotype was counted only a few times. The chain joins TRBV12-3 or TRBV12-4 to TRBJ2-5; TRBD2 is a possible D gene (7 bases). The CDR3 spans 14 residues. Trimming stripped 7 bases from V and 1 base from J, with 13 bases between. The CDR3 reads CASTRGGPQETQYF. The CDR3 nucleotides read TGTGCCAGCACCAGGGGAGGGCCCCAAGAGACCCAGTACTTC.

The genes are TRBV7-2 and TRBJ2-2; no definite D call. Trimming removed 4 bases from V and 0 bases from J, with 9 bases in between. The CDR3 is 15 residues long. Per the germline V gene, CDR1 is SGHTA and CDR2 is FQGNSA. Here the CDR3 DNA reads TGTGCCAGCAGCTCCGCAGAAGCGAACACCGGGGAGCTGTTTTTT. Its protein product is CASSSAEANTGELFF.

The chain is built from TRBV4-1 and TRBJ2-5, with D perhaps matching TRBD1 (6 bases). The CDR3 contains 16 residues. Germline V CDR1 and CDR2: MGHRA, YSYEKL. Trimming removed 6 bases at V and 2 bases at J, with 19 bases between. The CDR3 DNA reads as TGCGCCAGCAGAAAAGGACAGCGAGGGGTTCAAGAGACCCAGTACTTC. Protein: CASRKGQRGVQETQYF.

The chain carries TRBV20-1 and TRBJ2-2; 7 bases are a match to TRBD2. Germline V CDR1 and CDR2: DFQATT, SNEGSKA (reference sequence). Trimming cost V 1 base and J 1 base; bases outside gene matches: 0. The CDR3 loop spans 14 amino acids. The CDR3 DNA sequence: TGCAGTGCTAGAGGGACTAGGAACACCGGGGAGCTGTTTTTT. This translates into CSARGTRNTGELFF.

In its sample, this clonotype was seen many times. The chain has TRBV20-1 and TRBJ2-4; perhaps TRBD2 as D (6 bases). Germline lookup yields CDR1 DFQATT and CDR2 SNEGSKA (reference sequence). The CDR3 is 18 amino acids. Between the trimmed V and J ends, which lost 3 bases and 2 bases, there was a span of 23 bases. The DNA of the CDR3 is TGCAGTGCTAGTACTAGCCATCTAGCATTCGTAACCAAAAACATTCAGTACTTC. Protein product: CSASTSHLAFVTKNIQYF.

V gene TRBV11-1 combines with J gene TRBJ2-2, with D possibly called TRBD1 or TRBD2 (5 bases each). Trimming removed 1 base from V and 6 bases from J, with 12 bases in between. CDR3 length: 15 amino acids. Germline CDR1 and CDR2: SGHAT and FQDESV (reference sequence). DNA of the CDR3: TGTGCCAGCAGCTTAGGAGCGCAGGGACCCGGGGAGCTGTTTTTT. Its translation: CASSLGAQGPGELFF. Full variable domain (outside the CDR3, taken from reference TRBV11-1 and TRBJ2-2): EAEVAQSPRYKITEKSQAVAFWCDPISGHATLYWYRQILGQGPELLVQFQDESVVDDSQLPKDRFSAERLKGVDSTLKIQPAELGDSAMYLCASSLGAQGPGELFFGEGSRLTVL.

The rearrangement uses TRBV20-1 and TRBJ2-3, with 14 bases matching TRBD2. The CDR3 length is 15 residues. Germline V gene sequence: CDR1 DFQATT, CDR2 SNEGSKA (reference sequence). After removal of 5 bases from V and 3 bases from J, the junction contained 4 bases not matched to a gene. CDR3 nucleotide sequence: TGCAGTGCTCCTCGGACTAGCGGGGGGACAGATACGCAGTATTTT. Protein product: CSAPRTSGGTDTQYF.

This clonotype was seen at least ten times. The genes are TRBV29-1 and TRBJ2-3, with TRBD2 matching over 12 bases. The CDR3 totals 15 residues. J lost 1 base, V lost 4 bases, and 3 bases had no gene match. From germline, CDR1 is SQVTM and CDR2 ANQGSEA. The CDR3 reads CSVGGLAGRTDTQYF. As DNA, the CDR3 is TGCAGCGTTGGAGGACTAGCGGGACGCACAGATACGCAGTATTTT.

The chain employs TRBV5-4 and TRBJ2-4, with 8 bases aligning to TRBD2. The CDR3 has 15 residues. V dropped 4 bases and J dropped 2; count of bases not matched to a gene: 5. CDR1 is SGHNT, CDR2 YYREEE, per germline (reference sequence). CDR3 sequence: CASSLSGEPKNIQYF. In DNA, the CDR3 is TGTGCCAGCAGCCTTAGCGGGGAACCCAAAAACATTCAGTACTTC.

This chain links TRBV5-6 with TRBJ1-2; D gene unclear. The germline V gene encodes CDR1 SGHDT and CDR2 YYEEEE. V lost 4 bases to trimming and J lost 3 bases, with 10 bases between them. The length of the CDR3 is 13 residues. CDR3 DNA sequence: TGTGCCAGCAGCCAACCCAACCACTATGGCTACACCTTC. Protein sequence: CASSQPNHYGYTF. The full variable domain, in which reference TRBV5-6 and TRBJ1-2 provide the parts outside the CDR3, is DAGVTQSPTHLIKTRGQQVTLRCSPKSGHDTVSWYQQALGQGPQFIFQYYEEEERQRGNFPDRFSGHQFPNYSSELNVNALLLGDSALYLCASSQPNHYGYTFGSGTRLTVV.

This chain connects TRBV12-3 or TRBV12-4 to TRBJ2-2; TRBD2 is a possible D gene (6 bases). The CDR3 runs 18 residues. This chain's CDR3 is CTISFPSSQGLDTGELFF. DNA of the CDR3: TGTACCATCAGTTTCCCCTCGTCCCAGGGACTGGACACCGGGGAGCTGTTTTTT.

This sequence joins TRBV29-1 and TRBJ2-1, with D maybe TRBD1 (6 bases). Germline assignment: CDR1 SQVTM and CDR2 ANQGSEA. Trimming cost V 1 base and J 4 bases, with 11 bases left between them. This CDR3 spans 14 amino acids. The CDR3: CSVEGGLRYNEQFF. The CDR3 nucleotides are TGCAGCGTTGAAGGGGGGCTCAGGTACAATGAGCAGTTCTTC.

The chain employs TRBV27 and TRBJ2-1; D is perhaps TRBD2 (6 bases). Germline V gene sequence: CDR1 MNHEY, CDR2 SMNVEV (reference sequence). Trimming shortened V by 6 bases and J by 15 bases, and 24 bases separated the two germline ends. The CDR3 has 14 amino acids. CDR3 sequence reads: CASRVKRESSSSFF. Written as DNA, the CDR3 is TGTGCCAGCAGGGTAAAACGGGAGTCCAGCAGTTCGTTCTTC.

This clonotype was detected only a few times. J is TRBJ1-1 and V is TRBV6-1; 7 bases map to TRBD1. The ends lost 3 bases at V and 2 bases at J; junction bases unmatched: 3. The CDR3 sequence is 14 residues long. Germline-derived CDR1 and CDR2 are MNHNS and SASEGT. The CDR3 DNA reads as TGTGCCAGCAGTGACCAGGGGGTAAACACTGAAGCTTTCTTT. Translated, it gives CASSDQGVNTEAFF.

This chain connects TRBV27 to TRBJ1-4, with D tentatively TRBD1 (5 bases). This CDR3 region has 12 residues. From germline, CDR1 is MNHEY and CDR2 SMNVEV (reference sequence). The V end was cut by 9 bases, the J end by 7 bases, with 12 bases between. The CDR3 bases are TGTGCCAGGACGGGGGACGGTGAAAAACTGTTTTTT. Its protein product is CARTGDGEKLFF.

This clonotype was found a few times. The CDR3, as DNA: TGTGCCAGCAGCTTATCGGCAGGGGGGGATAACTATGGCTACACCTTC. It translates to CASSLSAGGDNYGYTF. The chain employs TRBV7-3 and TRBJ1-2, with TRBD1 matching over 7 bases. Unmatched junction bases numbered 7, after V lost 2 bases and J lost 1 base. Germline CDR1 and CDR2: SGHTA and FQGTGA. This CDR3 contains 16 residues.

This clonotype was recorded a few times. The V and J genes are TRBV12-3 or TRBV12-4 and TRBJ1-1, with TRBD1 identical over 7 bases. The CDR3 spans 13 residues. The V segment lost 8 bases and the J segment 6 bases; nucleotides outside the gene matches: 9. The CDR3 region has the DNA TGTGCCAGCCGCAGGGGGGCGTCCGCTGAAGCTTTCTTT. It is translated as CASRRGASAEAFF.

In this sample, this clonotype turned up a few times. This sequence joins TRBV5-1 and TRBJ1-6, with TRBD1 as a possible D gene (6 bases). This CDR3 contains 13 residues. CDR1 and CDR2 (germline): SGHRS, YFSETQ. Trimming shortened V by 0 bases and J by 10 bases, and 8 bases separated the two germline ends. CDR3 in amino acids: CASSLVQGSPLHF. The CDR3 DNA reads as TGCGCCAGCAGCTTGGTACAGGGATCACCCCTCCACTTT.

This clonotype has at least ten counts. The CDR3 protein is CSATEQGARPNQPQHF. CDR3 sequence (DNA): TGCAGTGCCACGGAACAGGGGGCGAGGCCCAATCAGCCCCAGCATTTT. This rearrangement joins TRBV20-1 to TRBJ1-5; 9 bases are a match to TRBD1. This CDR3 contains 16 residues. Trimming removed 6 bases from V and 3 bases from J; junction bases left unmatched: 12. Germline CDR1 DFQATT, CDR2 SNEGSKA (reference sequence).

This clonotype occurred many times. This chain joins TRBV3-1 and TRBJ2-5; 8 positions agree with TRBD2. The CDR3 contains 18 residues. CDR1 is LGHDT and CDR2 is YNNKEL in the germline V gene (reference sequence). V trimming: 0 bases; J trimming: 0 bases; junction bases outside the gene matches: 9. The CDR3: CASSQEGRLAPDQETQYF. The CDR3 DNA follows: TGTGCCAGCAGCCAAGAGGGGAGACTAGCGCCCGACCAAGAGACCCAGTACTTC.

V and J are TRBV10-3 and TRBJ1-3; D perhaps matches TRBD1 (6 bases). The CDR3 runs 15 residues. Germline CDR1 reads ENHRY; CDR2 reads SYGVKD. Trimming removed 6 bases at V and 0 bases at J, with 12 bases between. The DNA of the CDR3 is TGTGCCATCAGGGACAGCGAGAGCTCTGGAAACACCATATATTTT. Translation: CAIRDSESSGNTIYF.

This clonotype occurred a few times. This chain joins TRBV20-1 and TRBJ1-6; TRBD1 aligns across 7 bases. The J segment lost 7 bases and the V segment lost 6 bases, leaving 3 bases of the junction unmatched. The CDR3 is 12 residues long. CDR1 is DFQATT and CDR2 is SNEGSKA in the germline V gene (reference sequence). The CDR3 region is CSARQGNSPLHF. CDR3 bases: TGCAGTGCAAGACAGGGAAATTCACCCCTCCACTTT.

There are a few counts of this clonotype. This sequence joins TRBV14 and TRBJ2-3; 8 bases line up with TRBD2. V gave up 4 bases and J gave up 4 bases; unmatched junction bases: 4. Germline V gene lookup returns CDR1 SGHDN and CDR2 FVKESK. The CDR3 covers 14 residues. Here the CDR3 reads CASSPGGASDTQYF. The CDR3, as DNA: TGTGCCAGCAGCCCCGGGGGGGCATCAGATACGCAGTATTTT.

The chain has TRBV27 and TRBJ1-5, with TRBD1 as a possible D gene (5 bases). Trimming left V 6 bases short and J 4 bases short, with 16 bases between. Looked up from germline, CDR1 is MNHEY and CDR2 is SMNVEV (reference sequence). The CDR3 has 15 residues. The CDR3 coding sequence is TGTGCCAGCAGCCCCGTGGGGGTTACTAATCAGCCCCAGCATTTT. Amino acid sequence: CASSPVGVTNQPQHF.

The chain combines TRBV7-6 with TRBJ1-2, with D uncertain. The CDR3 consists of 15 residues. Germline-derived CDR1 and CDR2 are SGHVS and FNYEAQ. Trimming stripped 5 bases from V and 8 bases from J, with 21 bases between. The CDR3 nucleotides read TGTGCCAGCAGCCCAGGACGGGCCGAATCTCGAGGCTACACCTTC. Translating it yields CASSPGRAESRGYTF.